One TCR beta chain is described in this entry. As yet, its antigen is unknown. These data originate in a study of shared clonotypes between healthy human individuals. Background on the study: Each donor contributed plates that comprised three CD4 naive, three CD4 memory, two CD8 naive and one CD8 memory. Findings and limits, study-wide: Depth was large, yet rarefaction showed that sorted-subset sequencing was incomplete.

Healthy HIV-negative adults without recent acute infections or vaccinations served as donors. The CD4+ fraction was divided into a CD45RA+ naive subset and a CD45RA-negative memory subset. This CDR3 is 14 amino acids long. The germline V and J ends were trimmed by 5 bases and 7 bases, with 14 bases remaining between them. The germline CDR1 and CDR2 sequences are MRHNA and SNTAGT. Repertoires were generated with immunoSEQ multiplex PCR, while TCRdb's copy carries only in-frame clones and drops some. The repertoire holds roughly 170,000 clones, around 63% seen once, with 8.5% to 12% in the top ten. The TCR sequence derives from a man aged 25-40 years in good health. The gene calls are TRBV6-4 and TRBJ2-2; no clear D. The specimen was memory CD4+ T cells sorted from blood. Subset described: CD45RA-negative fraction. The CDR3 here is CASSLLGNGGELFF. The CDR3 DNA follows: TGTGCCAGCAGTCTCCTGGGGAACGGCGGGGAGCTGTTTTTT.